The subject of this entry is one TCR beta chain. What it recognizes is unknown. This entry is derived from a study of STAT5B mutations in CD4+ large granular lymphocyte leukemia. The CDR3 is made up of 14 amino acids. CDR1 SGHRS and CDR2 YFSETQ come from the germline V gene. With 3 bases removed from V and 4 bases from J, the gap between germline ends came to 13 bases. The assay was run at survey level. The assay was immunoSEQ multiplex PCR, and TCRdb's table has in-frame clones only and misses some. The data contain under 30,000 clones, more than 70% of them singletons. Study-wide results and limits: CD4-sorted patient repertoires seemed more clonal than healthy CD4+ repertoires.

The sequenced material came from CD4+ T cells from blood buffy coats. The chain links TRBV5-1 to TRBJ2-5; D perhaps matches TRBD2 (6 bases). The source is a human donor in good health. CDR3 coding DNA: TGCGCCAGCAGCTGGAGGGGTCCTTCAGAGACCCAGTACTTC. It specifies CASSWRGPSETQYF.